These 9 T cell receptor beta chains originate from one sample sequenced in a study of blood T cell repertoires in COVID-19. Sequenced by immunoSEQ multiplex PCR; TCRdb stores in-frame clones only, minus some. The table lists approximately 270,000 clones, roughly nine tenths of them singletons. What was sequenced was PBMCs or T cells enriched from blood (not recorded which). The source is a human donor in a cohort exposed to, infected with or recovered from COVID-19 (not recorded which). The donor label of this sample is uncertain.

This clone was seen just once. This rearrangement joins TRBV3-1 (or the pseudogene TRBV3-2) to TRBJ2-7; 7 bases align to TRBD1. The germline CDR1 and CDR2 sequences are LGHDT and YNNKEL (reference sequence). The CDR3 is made up of 17 amino acids. V shed 1 base, J shed 0 bases, and the junction held 9 bases outside the gene matches. CDR3 nucleotide sequence: TGTGCCAGCAGCCAAGCCGGGCTCCGGGACAGCTCCTACGAGCAGTACTTC. Protein product: CASSQAGLRDSSYEQYF.

The V call is TRBV5-4, the J call TRBJ1-6; unclear D gene. Germline values: CDR1 SGHNT, CDR2 YYREEE (reference sequence). CDR3 length: 16 residues. Deletions cut 3 bases from V and 9 bases from J, with 19 bases between. The CDR3 nucleotides read TGTGCCAGCAGCTGGTATACCGGAAGTGGGAGTTCACCCCTCCACTTT. It translates to CASSWYTGSGSSPLHF. The complete variable domain, with remaining parts taken from reference TRBV5-4 and TRBJ1-6, reads ETGVTQSPTHLIKTRGQQVTLRCSSQSGHNTVSWYQQALGQGPQFIFQYYREEENGRGNFPPRFSGLQFPNYSSELNVNALELDDSALYLCASSWYTGSGSSPLHFGNGTRLTVT.

This chain connects TRBV19 to TRBJ1-2, with 9 bases aligning to TRBD1. Germline V CDR1 and CDR2: LNHDA, SQIVND (reference sequence). The CDR3 length is 14 residues. Unmatched junction bases numbered 2, after V lost 5 bases and J lost 1 base. In DNA form, the CDR3 reads TGTGCCAGTAGTGTGGACAGGGGTAACTATGGCTACACCTTC. Translation: CASSVDRGNYGYTF.

V is TRBV4-1 and J is TRBJ2-2; D might be TRBD1 (6 bases). This CDR3 has 13 residues. The germline V gene encodes CDR1 MGHRA and CDR2 YSYEKL. Trimming took 2 bases from V and 6 from J, leaving 7 bases between them. The DNA for the CDR3 is TGCGCCAGCAGCCAAACAGGGCCCGGGGAGCTGTTTTTT. Residues: CASSQTGPGELFF.

In its sample, this clone was seen once. V and J are TRBV2 and TRBJ2-1; the D gene is possibly TRBD1 (5 bases). This CDR3 contains 15 residues. The V end was cut by 8 bases, the J end by 3 bases, with 17 bases between. Looked up from germline, CDR1 is SNHLY and CDR2 is FYNNEI. In DNA, the CDR3 is TGTGCCAGCGGGAACCCCCTGGGGCTCTACAATGAGCAGTTCTTC. Protein: CASGNPLGLYNEQFF.

This chain joins TRBV6-5 and TRBJ1-6; 7 positions match TRBD1. Trimming at V came to 7 bases and at J to 4 bases, leaving 4 bases not matched to a gene. The CDR3 contains 14 residues. Germline lookup yields CDR1 MNHEY and CDR2 SVGAGI. CDR3 loop: CASTRQGYNSPLHF. The CDR3 region has the DNA TGTGCCAGCACTAGACAGGGATATAATTCACCCCTCCACTTT.

The chain carries TRBV18 and TRBJ1-1; no firm D call. The CDR3 is 13 residues long. Germline CDR1 is KGHSH and CDR2 is LQKENI. Between the trimmed V and J ends, which lost 4 bases and 2 bases, there was a span of 8 bases. Here the CDR3 reads CASSLSGNTEAFF. CDR3 DNA sequence: TGTGCCAGCTCACTTTCGGGTAACACTGAAGCTTTCTTT.

V gene TRBV2 combines with J gene TRBJ2-7; 9 bases are shared with TRBD1. Losses at the gene ends were 10 bases for V and 5 bases for J; bases not matched to a gene: 18. CDR1 and CDR2 from the germline V gene are SNHLY and FYNNEI. This CDR3 comprises 16 residues. The CDR3 sequence: CATAKGTGQGFDEQYF. The CDR3 nucleotides read TGTGCCACCGCTAAGGGGACCGGACAGGGGTTTGACGAGCAGTACTTC.

The chain combines TRBV21-1 with TRBJ2-2; the D call in the table, TRBD2, was not verified against the DNA. TRBV21-1 is tagged as a pseudogene. CDR3 length equals 17 residues. CDR3 protein: CASRNPGLAGGAGELFF. The CDR3 DNA reads as TGTGCCAGCAGGAACCCTGGACTAGCGGGGGGTGCCGGGGAGCTGTTTTTT.